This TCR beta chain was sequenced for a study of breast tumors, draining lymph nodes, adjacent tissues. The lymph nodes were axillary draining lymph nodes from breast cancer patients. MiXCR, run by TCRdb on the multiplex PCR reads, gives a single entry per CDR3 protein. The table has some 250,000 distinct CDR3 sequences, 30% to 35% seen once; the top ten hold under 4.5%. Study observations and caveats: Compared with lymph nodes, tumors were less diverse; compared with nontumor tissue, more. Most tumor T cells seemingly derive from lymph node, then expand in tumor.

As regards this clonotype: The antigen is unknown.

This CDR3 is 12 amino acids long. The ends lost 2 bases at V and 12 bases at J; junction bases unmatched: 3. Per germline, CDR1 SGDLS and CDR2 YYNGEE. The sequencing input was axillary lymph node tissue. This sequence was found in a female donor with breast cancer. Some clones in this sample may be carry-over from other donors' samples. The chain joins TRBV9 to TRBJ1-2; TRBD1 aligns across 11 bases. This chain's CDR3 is CASSVGTGGNTF. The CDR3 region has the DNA TGTGCCAGCAGCGTCGGGACAGGGGGAAACACCTTC.